This T cell receptor beta chain originates from a study of blood T cells in healthy people across ages. A second PCR of roughly 7 to 11 cycles used a sample-barcoded 5' primer and a J-beta primer mix. MiXCR, applied by TCRdb to the 5' RACE reads, yields one record per CDR3 protein. Of over 600,000 distinct CDR3 sequences detected, roughly 43% appear once; the ten largest clones hold approximately 29%. The sequenced sample consisted of blood. This receptor was identified in a man aged 80 or over in good health.

Here the CDR3 reads CSARSARGGGTDTQYF. CDR3 nucleotides: TGCAGTGCTAGATCAGCCCGAGGGGGGGGCACAGATACGCAGTATTTT. This chain links TRBV20-1 with TRBJ2-3; maybe TRBD2 (7 bases). The ends were cut back, 2 bases at V and 1 base at J, with 16 bases in the middle. CDR1 is DFQATT, CDR2 SNEGSKA, per germline (reference sequence). The CDR3 is made up of 16 amino acids.